The rows below give T cell receptor beta chains drawn from one sample of a study of long-term antiretroviral therapy in people with HIV. Sequenced by immunoSEQ multiplex PCR; TCRdb stores in-frame clones only, minus some. The sample holds tens of thousands of clones, over 80% seen once. The sequencing used unsorted PBMCs, collected 0.8 years before starting antiretroviral therapy. The source is a man younger than 35 with HIV. CDR3s include the opening cysteine and the closing phenylalanine or tryptophan. The order of the fields is J gene, V gene, clone size, D gene, CDR3 protein, CDR3 DNA. The D gene is left open where the match is weak. Not all rows give a size; the values are once, few, many and, for expanded clones, a class.

j_call: TRBJ2-3
v_call: TRBV5-4
clone_size: NA
d_call: NA
cdr3_aa: CASSTGTPVADTQYF
cdr3_nt: TGTGCCAGCAGCACTGGGACTCCTGTGGCAGATACGCAGTATTTT

j_call: TRBJ1-2
v_call: TRBV28
clone_size: NA
d_call: NA
cdr3_aa: CASIDTGTRNYGYTF
cdr3_nt: TGTGCCAGCATTGATACCGGGACAAGAAACTATGGCTACACCTTC

j_call: TRBJ2-7
v_call: TRBV4-1
clone_size: NA
d_call: NA
cdr3_aa: CASSPLDGHYEQYF
cdr3_nt: TGCGCCAGCAGCCCCTTGGACGGACACTACGAGCAGTACTTC

j_call: TRBJ2-1
v_call: TRBV27
clone_size: few
d_call: NA
cdr3_aa: CASRWARVQFF
cdr3_nt: TGTGCCAGCAGGTGGGCTAGGGTGCAGTTCTTC

j_call: TRBJ1-5
v_call: TRBV30
clone_size: NA
d_call: NA
cdr3_aa: CAWSEIVGGGGRPNSNQPQHF
cdr3_nt: TGTGCCTGGAGCGAGATAGTTGGGGGGGGTGGGAGGCCTAATAGCAATCAGCCCCAGCATTTT

j_call: TRBJ2-1
v_call: TRBV19
clone_size: NA
d_call: TRBD2
cdr3_aa: CASAGRGSYNEQFF
cdr3_nt: TGTGCCAGTGCAGGGAGGGGATCCTACAATGAGCAGTTCTTC

j_call: TRBJ1-2
v_call: TRBV7-8
clone_size: NA
d_call: NA
cdr3_aa: CATTGGRYGYTF
cdr3_nt: TGTGCCACTACAGGAGGGCGGTATGGCTACACCTTC

j_call: TRBJ1-5
v_call: TRBV18
clone_size: few
d_call: NA
cdr3_aa: CASSLEGVSGHQPQHF
cdr3_nt: TGTGCCAGCTCACTAGAGGGGGTTTCGGGCCATCAGCCCCAGCATTTT

j_call: TRBJ1-1
v_call: TRBV4-1
clone_size: NA
d_call: NA
cdr3_aa: CASSQAPGQYTEAFF
cdr3_nt: TGCGCCAGCAGCCAGGCCCCAGGACAGTACACTGAAGCTTTCTTT

j_call: TRBJ2-5
v_call: TRBV7-9
clone_size: NA
d_call: NA
cdr3_aa: CASSQGILETQYF
cdr3_nt: TGTGCCAGCAGTCAGGGGATATTGGAGACCCAGTACTTC

j_call: TRBJ2-5
v_call: TRBV4-2
clone_size: NA
d_call: NA
cdr3_aa: CASSQEGQKTQYF
cdr3_nt: TGTGCCAGCAGCCAAGAGGGGCAGAAGACCCAGTACTTC

j_call: TRBJ1-1
v_call: TRBV7-2
clone_size: NA
d_call: NA
cdr3_aa: CASSLGPSIVNTEAFF
cdr3_nt: TGTGCCAGCAGCCTGGGACCCTCTATTGTGAACACTGAAGCTTTCTTT

j_call: TRBJ2-2
v_call: TRBV5-1
clone_size: NA
d_call: TRBD2
cdr3_aa: CASRERGNTGELFF
cdr3_nt: TGCGCCAGCAGGGAGCGGGGAAACACCGGGGAGCTGTTTTTT

j_call: TRBJ1-2
v_call: TRBV20-1
clone_size: NA
d_call: NA
cdr3_aa: CSASPRGGYTF
cdr3_nt: TGCAGTGCTAGTCCGAGGGGGGGCTACACCTTC

j_call: TRBJ2-7
v_call: TRBV11-2
clone_size: NA
d_call: NA
cdr3_aa: CASSPTARGSYEQYF
cdr3_nt: TGTGCCAGCAGCCCCACGGCGAGGGGCTCCTACGAGCAGTACTTC

j_call: TRBJ1-2
v_call: TRBV28
clone_size: NA
d_call: NA
cdr3_aa: CASSYLDTANYGYTF
cdr3_nt: TGTGCCAGCAGTTATTTGGACACTGCTAACTATGGCTACACCTTC

j_call: TRBJ2-3
v_call: TRBV2
clone_size: NA
d_call: NA
cdr3_aa: CASRDGGLEYF
cdr3_nt: TGTGCCAGCAGAGACGGTGGACTTGAGTATTTT

j_call: TRBJ1-1
v_call: TRBV15
clone_size: NA
d_call: NA
cdr3_aa: CATSSRGDTEAFF
cdr3_nt: TGTGCCACCAGCAGCCGGGGGGACACTGAAGCTTTCTTT

j_call: TRBJ1-2
v_call: TRBV19
clone_size: NA
d_call: TRBD1
cdr3_aa: CASSIDYRGGGYTF
cdr3_nt: TGTGCCAGTAGTATAGATTACAGGGGTGGCGGCTACACCTTC

j_call: TRBJ2-1
v_call: TRBV12-5
clone_size: NA
d_call: NA
cdr3_aa: CASSREHYNEQFF
cdr3_nt: TGTGCTAGTTCGCGGGAACACTACAATGAGCAGTTCTTC

j_call: TRBJ2-3
v_call: TRBV6-1
clone_size: NA
d_call: NA
cdr3_aa: CASSEVADTQYF
cdr3_nt: TGTGCCAGCAGTGAAGTCGCAGATACGCAGTATTTT

j_call: TRBJ1-6
v_call: TRBV5-1
clone_size: few
d_call: NA
cdr3_aa: CASSLNGRGNSPLHF
cdr3_nt: TGCGCCAGCAGCTTGAATGGCAGGGGTAATTCACCCCTCCACTTT

j_call: TRBJ2-7
v_call: TRBV9
clone_size: NA
d_call: TRBD1
cdr3_aa: CASSEGTGSDYEQYF
cdr3_nt: TGTGCCAGCAGCGAGGGGACAGGGTCGGACTACGAGCAGTACTTC

j_call: TRBJ1-1
v_call: TRBV27
clone_size: once
d_call: TRBD1
cdr3_aa: CASRRGQANTEAFF
cdr3_nt: TGTGCCAGCAGGCGAGGACAGGCGAACACTGAAGCTTTCTTT

j_call: TRBJ2-7
v_call: TRBV6-8
clone_size: NA
d_call: NA
cdr3_aa: CASSYSRTSYEQYF
cdr3_nt: TGTGCCAGCAGTTACTCGCGGACCTCCTACGAGCAGTACTTC

j_call: TRBJ1-5
v_call: TRBV28
clone_size: NA
d_call: TRBD1
cdr3_aa: CASSLGTGGSNQPQHF
cdr3_nt: TGTGCCAGCAGTTTAGGGACAGGGGGAAGCAATCAGCCCCAGCATTTT

j_call: TRBJ2-7
v_call: TRBV11-2
clone_size: NA
d_call: TRBD1
cdr3_aa: CASSSGTVYEQYF
cdr3_nt: TGTGCCAGCAGCTCAGGGACAGTATACGAGCAGTACTTC

j_call: TRBJ2-4
v_call: TRBV23-1
clone_size: NA
d_call: NA
cdr3_aa: CASTGTGGEGRVNIQYF
cdr3_nt: TGCGCCAGCACCGGTACCGGGGGCGAGGGTCGGGTGAACATTCAGTACTTC

j_call: TRBJ2-3
v_call: TRBV9
clone_size: once
d_call: TRBD1
cdr3_aa: CASSVAGRGFTDTQYF
cdr3_nt: TGTGCCAGCAGCGTAGCGGGCAGGGGGTTCACAGATACGCAGTATTTT

j_call: TRBJ2-3
v_call: TRBV7-2
clone_size: NA
d_call: NA
cdr3_aa: CASRKSGVVTDTQYF
cdr3_nt: TGTGCCAGCAGAAAATCCGGGGTGGTGACAGATACGCAGTATTTT

j_call: TRBJ1-3
v_call: TRBV5-6
clone_size: medium-sized
d_call: NA
cdr3_aa: CASSTGLGNTIYF
cdr3_nt: TGTGCCAGCAGCACCGGACTGGGAAACACCATATATTTT

j_call: TRBJ2-3
v_call: TRBV4-2
clone_size: NA
d_call: NA
cdr3_aa: CASSRDRSFTDTQYF
cdr3_nt: TGTGCCAGCAGCCGAGACAGGTCCTTCACAGATACGCAGTATTTT

j_call: TRBJ2-7
v_call: TRBV5-1
clone_size: NA
d_call: TRBD1
cdr3_aa: CASSLRTGAGEQYF
cdr3_nt: TGCGCCAGCAGCTTAAGGACAGGGGCTGGCGAGCAGTACTTC

j_call: TRBJ2-3
v_call: TRBV25-1
clone_size: NA
d_call: TRBD1
cdr3_aa: CASSGGQGVDTQYF
cdr3_nt: TGTGCCAGCAGTGGCGGACAGGGCGTAGATACGCAGTATTTT

j_call: TRBJ1-2
v_call: TRBV20-1
clone_size: NA
d_call: NA
cdr3_aa: CSARQGFGYTF
cdr3_nt: TGCAGTGCTAGACAGGGCTTTGGCTACACCTTC

j_call: TRBJ1-4
v_call: TRBV10-3
clone_size: NA
d_call: NA
cdr3_aa: CAISDAYSLPEKLFF
cdr3_nt: TGTGCCATCAGTGATGCCTACAGTCTTCCCGAAAAACTGTTTTTT

j_call: TRBJ1-1
v_call: TRBV27
clone_size: NA
d_call: TRBD1
cdr3_aa: CASSVGQGGITEAFF
cdr3_nt: TGTGCCAGCAGTGTAGGACAGGGCGGTATCACTGAAGCTTTCTTT

j_call: TRBJ2-7
v_call: TRBV4-1
clone_size: NA
d_call: NA
cdr3_aa: CASSQEVGNEQYF
cdr3_nt: TGCGCCAGCAGCCAAGAAGTGGGGAACGAGCAGTACTTC

j_call: TRBJ1-3
v_call: TRBV13
clone_size: NA
d_call: NA
cdr3_aa: CASSLLTAGNTIYF
cdr3_nt: TGTGCCAGCAGCTTACTGACAGCCGGAAACACCATATATTTT

j_call: TRBJ1-2
v_call: TRBV6-5
clone_size: NA
d_call: TRBD1
cdr3_aa: CASSAGGGYTF
cdr3_nt: TGTGCCAGCTCGGCAGGGGGTGGCTACACCTTC

j_call: TRBJ2-7
v_call: TRBV30
clone_size: NA
d_call: NA
cdr3_aa: CAWSRGDLYEQYF
cdr3_nt: TGTGCCTGGAGTCGTGGGGATCTCTACGAGCAGTACTTC

j_call: TRBJ2-7
v_call: TRBV7-9
clone_size: NA
d_call: TRBD1
cdr3_aa: CASSFGTASYEQYF
cdr3_nt: TGTGCCAGCAGCTTCGGGACAGCCAGCTACGAGCAGTACTTC

j_call: TRBJ1-1
v_call: TRBV5-1
clone_size: NA
d_call: NA
cdr3_aa: CASSFVGVENTEAFF
cdr3_nt: TGCGCCAGCAGCTTCGTCGGGGTGGAGAACACTGAAGCTTTCTTT

j_call: TRBJ2-7
v_call: TRBV4-1
clone_size: NA
d_call: TRBD2
cdr3_aa: CASSQVSGLAGGFEQYF
cdr3_nt: TGCGCCAGCAGCCAAGTCTCAGGACTAGCGGGAGGATTCGAGCAGTACTTC

j_call: TRBJ1-1
v_call: TRBV6-6
clone_size: NA
d_call: NA
cdr3_aa: CASTPGGTWNTEAFF
cdr3_nt: TGTGCCAGCACTCCCGGTGGGACATGGAACACTGAAGCTTTCTTT

j_call: TRBJ2-7
v_call: TRBV29-1
clone_size: NA
d_call: TRBD1
cdr3_aa: CSVESRTGYEQYF
cdr3_nt: TGCAGCGTTGAGTCAAGGACAGGTTACGAGCAGTACTTC

j_call: TRBJ2-3
v_call: TRBV19
clone_size: few
d_call: NA
cdr3_aa: CASSQNGQNTDTQYF
cdr3_nt: TGTGCCAGTAGTCAAAACGGACAGAACACAGATACGCAGTATTTT

j_call: TRBJ2-3
v_call: TRBV5-6
clone_size: NA
d_call: TRBD2
cdr3_aa: CASSLAAGVDTQYF
cdr3_nt: TGTGCCAGCAGCTTGGCGGCGGGAGTGGATACGCAGTATTTT

j_call: TRBJ1-1
v_call: TRBV7-3
clone_size: once
d_call: NA
cdr3_aa: CASSPPDRGAFF
cdr3_nt: TGTGCCAGCAGCCCGCCAGACCGCGGAGCTTTCTTT

j_call: TRBJ2-7
v_call: TRBV6-1
clone_size: few
d_call: NA
cdr3_aa: CAKNLGGTSEQYF
cdr3_nt: TGTGCCAAAAATTTAGGGGGGACGAGCGAGCAGTACTTC

j_call: TRBJ1-6
v_call: TRBV18
clone_size: NA
d_call: NA
cdr3_aa: CASSVRALGNSYNSPLHF
cdr3_nt: TGTGCCAGCTCCGTAAGGGCGTTGGGGAACTCCTATAATTCACCCCTCCACTTT

j_call: TRBJ2-7
v_call: TRBV4-1
clone_size: NA
d_call: NA
cdr3_aa: CASSQVVSGSYEQYF
cdr3_nt: TGCGCCAGCAGCCAAGTAGTCTCAGGGTCCTACGAGCAGTACTTC

j_call: TRBJ1-2
v_call: TRBV19
clone_size: few
d_call: TRBD1
cdr3_aa: CASSIEGTGAYGYTF
cdr3_nt: TGTGCCAGTAGTATAGAGGGGACAGGGGCTTATGGCTACACCTTC

j_call: TRBJ1-2
v_call: TRBV4-1
clone_size: few
d_call: NA
cdr3_aa: CASSQDGLRDKYYGYTF
cdr3_nt: TGCGCCAGCAGCCAAGATGGTCTCCGGGACAAATACTATGGCTACACCTTC